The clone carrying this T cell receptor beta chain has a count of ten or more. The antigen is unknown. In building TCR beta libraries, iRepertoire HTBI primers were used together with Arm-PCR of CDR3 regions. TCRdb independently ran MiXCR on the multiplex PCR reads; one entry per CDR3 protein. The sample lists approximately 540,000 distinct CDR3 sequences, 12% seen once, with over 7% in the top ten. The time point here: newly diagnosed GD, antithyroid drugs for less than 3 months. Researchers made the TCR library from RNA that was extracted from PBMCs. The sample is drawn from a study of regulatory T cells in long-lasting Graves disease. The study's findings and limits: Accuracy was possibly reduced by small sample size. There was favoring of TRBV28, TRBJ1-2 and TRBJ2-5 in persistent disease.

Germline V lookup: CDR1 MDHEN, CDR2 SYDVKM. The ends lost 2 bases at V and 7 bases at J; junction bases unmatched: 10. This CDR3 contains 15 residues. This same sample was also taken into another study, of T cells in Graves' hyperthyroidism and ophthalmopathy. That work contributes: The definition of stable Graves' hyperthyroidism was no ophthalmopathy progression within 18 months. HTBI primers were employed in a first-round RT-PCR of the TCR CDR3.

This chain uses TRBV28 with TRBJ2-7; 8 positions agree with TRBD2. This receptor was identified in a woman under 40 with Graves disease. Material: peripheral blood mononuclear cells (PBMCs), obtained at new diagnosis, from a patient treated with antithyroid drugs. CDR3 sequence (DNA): TGTGCCAGCAGTTTAGTACCGGGAGGGCCGAAAGAGCAGTACTTC. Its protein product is CASSLVPGGPKEQYF.